This passage covers 8 T cell receptor beta chains from one sample sequenced in a study of graft-versus-host responses after intestinal transplantation. The repertoire was sequenced with immunoSEQ multiplex PCR; TCRdb's copy has only in-frame clones and lacks some. The data show fewer than 25,000 clones, approximately 83% seen once. This material consisted of PBMCs, taken more than 450 days after intestinal transplant. The source is a human patient who received an intestinal transplant, so some T cells may come from the graft donor.

The rearrangement joins TRBV5-1 to TRBJ2-1; maybe TRBD2 (5 bases). Germline V lookup: CDR1 SGHRS, CDR2 YFSETQ. The V end was cut by 0 bases, the J end by 6 bases, with 7 bases between. The CDR3 totals 13 residues. CDR3 nucleotide sequence: TGCGCCAGCAGCTTGGGGGAGTCCAATGAGCAGTTCTTC. It is translated as CASSLGESNEQFF.

J is TRBJ2-7 and V is TRBV7-3, with 8 positions matching TRBD1. The CDR3 sequence is 12 residues long. Germline V gene lookup returns CDR1 SGHTA and CDR2 FQGTGA. With V trimmed by 4 bases and J by 6 bases, 2 bases remained unmatched. The CDR3 protein is CASSSQGAEQYF. CDR3 sequence (DNA): TGTGCCAGCAGCTCTCAGGGGGCCGAGCAGTACTTC.

The V gene is TRBV30, the J gene TRBJ2-7; a possible D gene is TRBD2 (7 bases). The CDR3 loop spans 15 amino acids. The V gene lost 1 base and the J gene lost 1 base, with 14 bases spanning the gap. From germline, CDR1 is GTSNPN and CDR2 SVGIG (reference sequence). This CDR3 reads CAWSGWGGRSYEQYF. DNA of the CDR3: TGTGCCTGGAGTGGGTGGGGGGGCCGGTCCTACGAGCAGTACTTC. Supplemented by reference TRBV30 and TRBJ2-7, the full variable domain reads SQTIHQWPATLVQPVGSPLSLECTVEGTSNPNLYWYRQAAGRGLQLLFYSVGIGQISSEVPQNLSASRPQDRQFILSSKKLLLSDSGFYLCAWSGWGGRSYEQYFGPGTRLTVT.

There are a few counts of this clone. Other DNA sequences from this sample encode an identical CDR3 as well. The rearrangement uses TRBV6-5 and TRBJ2-7, with D possibly TRBD1 on 5 matching bases. Trimming removed 5 bases from V and 4 bases from J, with 12 bases in between. The CDR3 loop spans 13 amino acids. Germline lookup yields CDR1 MNHEY and CDR2 SVGAGI. The CDR3 reads CASSGWKGYEQYF. CDR3 sequence (DNA): TGTGCCAGCAGTGGCTGGAAGGGGTACGAGCAGTACTTC.

The gene calls are TRBV29-1 and TRBJ2-1, with a weak D call TRBD1 (5 bases). V lost 3 bases and J lost 7, with 28 bases in between. The germline V gene encodes CDR1 SQVTM and CDR2 ANQGSEA. The CDR3 contains 18 residues. The CDR3 is CSVDPLGNLGRKGNEQFF. The CDR3 DNA is TGCAGCGTTGACCCCCTAGGCAATCTAGGCCGCAAGGGGAATGAGCAGTTCTTC.

In this sample, this clone turned up once. This chain links TRBV5-4 with TRBJ2-5; TRBD2 aligns across 11 bases. Gene TRBJ2-7 matches the end of the DNA better, so the J call may be wrong. Germline CDR1 reads SGHNT; CDR2 reads YYREEE (reference sequence). This CDR3 spans 15 amino acids. This chain's CDR3 is CASSPGLAELYEQYF. The CDR3 DNA is TGTGCCAGCAGCCCGGGACTAGCGGAACTCTACGAGCAGTACTTC.

This clone has more than one count but fewer than ten. J is TRBJ2-2 and V is TRBV9, with D possibly TRBD2 on 6 matching bases. CDR1 and CDR2 from the germline V gene are SGDLS and YYNGEE. This CDR3 is 15 amino acids long. Trimming stripped 4 bases from V and 5 bases from J, with 15 bases between. The CDR3 sequence: CASSPFSGRTGELFF. DNA of the CDR3: TGTGCCAGCAGCCCGTTTAGCGGAAGGACCGGGGAGCTGTTTTTT.

This chain joins TRBV18 and TRBJ2-1; D might be TRBD2 (6 bases). In germline, CDR1 is KGHSH, CDR2 LQKENI. The V end lost 1 base, the J end lost 9 bases, and 10 bases lay between the germline ends. There are 13 residues in the CDR3. DNA for the CDR3: TGTGCCAGCTCACCACGGGACTCAGCTGAGCAGTTCTTC. Residues: CASSPRDSAEQFF.